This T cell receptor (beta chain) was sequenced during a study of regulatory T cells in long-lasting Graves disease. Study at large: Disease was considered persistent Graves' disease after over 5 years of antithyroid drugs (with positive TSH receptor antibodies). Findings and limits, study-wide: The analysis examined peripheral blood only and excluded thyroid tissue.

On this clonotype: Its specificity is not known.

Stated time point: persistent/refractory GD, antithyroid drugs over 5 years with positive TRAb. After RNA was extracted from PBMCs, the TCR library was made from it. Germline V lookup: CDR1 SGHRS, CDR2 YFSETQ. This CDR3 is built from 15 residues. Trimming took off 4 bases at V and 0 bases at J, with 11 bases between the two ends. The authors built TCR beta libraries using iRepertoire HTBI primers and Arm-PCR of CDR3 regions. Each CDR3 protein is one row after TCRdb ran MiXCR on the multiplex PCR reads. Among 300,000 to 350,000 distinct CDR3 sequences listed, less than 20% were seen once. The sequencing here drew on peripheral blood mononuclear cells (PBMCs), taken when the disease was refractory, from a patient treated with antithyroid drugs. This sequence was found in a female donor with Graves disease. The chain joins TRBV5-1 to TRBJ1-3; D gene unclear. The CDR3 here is CASSPRADSGNTIYF. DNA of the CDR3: TGCGCCAGCAGCCCTCGCGCAGACTCTGGAAACACCATATATTTT.